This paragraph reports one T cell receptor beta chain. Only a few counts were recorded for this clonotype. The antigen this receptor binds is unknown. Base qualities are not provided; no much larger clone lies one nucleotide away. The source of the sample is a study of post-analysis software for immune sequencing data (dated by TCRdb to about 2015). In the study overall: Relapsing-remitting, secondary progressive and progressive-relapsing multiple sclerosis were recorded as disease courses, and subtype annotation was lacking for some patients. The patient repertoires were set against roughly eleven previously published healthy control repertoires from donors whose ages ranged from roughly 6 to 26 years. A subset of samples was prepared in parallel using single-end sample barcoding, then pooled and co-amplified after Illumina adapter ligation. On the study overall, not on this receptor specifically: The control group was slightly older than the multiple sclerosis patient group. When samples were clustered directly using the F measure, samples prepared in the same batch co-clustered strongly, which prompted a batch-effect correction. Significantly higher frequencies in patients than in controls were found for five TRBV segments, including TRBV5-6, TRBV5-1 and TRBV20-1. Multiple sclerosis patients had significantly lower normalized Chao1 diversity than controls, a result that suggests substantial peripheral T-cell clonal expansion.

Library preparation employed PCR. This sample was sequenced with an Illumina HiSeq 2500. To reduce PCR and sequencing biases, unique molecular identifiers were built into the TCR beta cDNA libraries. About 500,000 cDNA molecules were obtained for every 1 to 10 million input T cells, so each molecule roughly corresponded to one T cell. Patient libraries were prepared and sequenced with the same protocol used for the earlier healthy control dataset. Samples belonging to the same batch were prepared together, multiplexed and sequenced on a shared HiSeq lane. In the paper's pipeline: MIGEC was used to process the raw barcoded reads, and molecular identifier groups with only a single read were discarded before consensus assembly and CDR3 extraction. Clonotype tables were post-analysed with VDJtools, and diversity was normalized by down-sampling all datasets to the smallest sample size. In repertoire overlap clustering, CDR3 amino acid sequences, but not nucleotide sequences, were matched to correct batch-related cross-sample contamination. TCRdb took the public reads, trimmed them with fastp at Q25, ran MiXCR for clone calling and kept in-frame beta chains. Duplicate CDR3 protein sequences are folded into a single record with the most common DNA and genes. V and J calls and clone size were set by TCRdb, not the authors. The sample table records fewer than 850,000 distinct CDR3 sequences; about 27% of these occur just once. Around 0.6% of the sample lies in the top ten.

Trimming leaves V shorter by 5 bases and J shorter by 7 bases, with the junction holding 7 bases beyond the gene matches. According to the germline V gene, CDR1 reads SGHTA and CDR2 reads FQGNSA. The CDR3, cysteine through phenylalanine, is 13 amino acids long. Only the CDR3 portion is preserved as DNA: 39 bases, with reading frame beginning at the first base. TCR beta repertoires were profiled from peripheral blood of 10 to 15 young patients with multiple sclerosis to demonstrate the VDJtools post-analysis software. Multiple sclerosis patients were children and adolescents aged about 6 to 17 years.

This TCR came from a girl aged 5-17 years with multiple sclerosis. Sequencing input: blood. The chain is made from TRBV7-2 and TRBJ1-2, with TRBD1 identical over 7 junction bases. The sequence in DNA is TGTGCCAGCAGCCGCGACAGGGCTGGTGGCTACACCTTC. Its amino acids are CASSRDRAGGYTF.